This T cell receptor beta chain was captured in a study of shared clonotypes between healthy human individuals. Produced via immunoSEQ multiplex PCR; TCRdb's table is partial and in-frame only. This sample carries roughly 2,300,000 clones, around 92% of them seen once, and the ten largest clones take more than 0.35%. The CDR3 length is 15 residues. Looked up from germline, CDR1 is MNHEY and CDR2 is SVGAGI. Trimming took 6 bases from V and 7 from J; bases not matched to a gene: 14. The receptor's source is a man younger than 35 in good health. Some clones in this sample may be carry-over from other donors' samples. Specimen: naive CD4+ T cells from PBMCs. Sample subset: CD45RA+ positively selected. This chain connects TRBV6-5 to TRBJ1-1; 7 bases align to TRBD1. The chain's CDR3 is CASRYTRTGAGEAFF. Written as DNA, the CDR3 is TGTGCCAGCAGGTACACTCGGACAGGAGCGGGTGAAGCTTTCTTT.